This T cell receptor beta chain was profiled in a study of blood T cells in healthy people across ages. Study conclusions and caveats: Considered underestimates were the diversity estimates obtained from one million T cells.

Remarks on this clonotype: What it recognizes is unknown.

The authors ran a second PCR of roughly 6 to 12 cycles using a sample-barcoded 5' primer and a J-beta primer mix. One entry per CDR3 protein, called by TCRdb with MiXCR from the 5' RACE reads. Of about 640,000 distinct CDR3 sequences listed, around three fifths were seen once; the top ten hold roughly 34%. The CDR3 is made up of 15 amino acids. The germline gives CDR1 SQVTM, CDR2 ANQGSEA. Trimming left V 7 bases short and J 2 bases short, with 15 bases between. Sequences were obtained from blood. This clonotype was obtained from a man in his 60s in good health. The V gene is TRBV29-1, the J gene TRBJ2-6, with D perhaps assigned TRBD1 or TRBD2 (5 bases each). CDR3 bases: TGCAGCGCCCAAGGGGCGGGCACTGGGGCCAACGTCCTGACTTTC. It is translated as CSAQGAGTGANVLTF. The full variable domain, with the rest looked up from reference TRBV29-1 and TRBJ2-6, is SAVISQKPSRDICQRGTSLTIQCQVDSQVTMMFWYRQQPGQSLTLIATANQGSEATYESGFVIDKFPISRPNLTFSTLTVSNMSPEDSSIYLCSAQGAGTGANVLTFGAGSRLTVL.